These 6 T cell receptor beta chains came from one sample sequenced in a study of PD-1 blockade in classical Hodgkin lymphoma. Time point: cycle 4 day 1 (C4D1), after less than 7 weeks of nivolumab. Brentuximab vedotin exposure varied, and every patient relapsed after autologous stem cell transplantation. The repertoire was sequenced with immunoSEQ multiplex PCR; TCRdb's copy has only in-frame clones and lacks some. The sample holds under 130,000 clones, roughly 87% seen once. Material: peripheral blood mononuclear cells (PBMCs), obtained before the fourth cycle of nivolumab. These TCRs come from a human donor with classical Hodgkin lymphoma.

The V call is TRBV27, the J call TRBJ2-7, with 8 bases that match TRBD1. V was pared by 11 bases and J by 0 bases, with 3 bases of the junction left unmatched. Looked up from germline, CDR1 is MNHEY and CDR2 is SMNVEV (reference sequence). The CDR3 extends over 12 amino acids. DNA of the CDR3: TGTGCCGCGGGACAGGACTCCTACGAGCAGTACTTC. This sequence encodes CAAGQDSYEQYF.

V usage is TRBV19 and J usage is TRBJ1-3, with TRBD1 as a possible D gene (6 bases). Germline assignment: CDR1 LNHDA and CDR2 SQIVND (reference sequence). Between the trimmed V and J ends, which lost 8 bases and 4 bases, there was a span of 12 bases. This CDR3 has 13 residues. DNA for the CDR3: TGTGCCAGTCGACAGGTATCAGGAAACACCATATATTTT. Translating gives CASRQVSGNTIYF.

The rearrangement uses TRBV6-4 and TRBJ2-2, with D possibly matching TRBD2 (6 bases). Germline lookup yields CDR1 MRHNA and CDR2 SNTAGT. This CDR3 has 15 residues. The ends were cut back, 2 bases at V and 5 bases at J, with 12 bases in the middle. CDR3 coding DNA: TGTGCCAGCAGTGACGAGGGAGGATGGACCGGGGAGCTGTTTTTT. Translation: CASSDEGGWTGELFF.

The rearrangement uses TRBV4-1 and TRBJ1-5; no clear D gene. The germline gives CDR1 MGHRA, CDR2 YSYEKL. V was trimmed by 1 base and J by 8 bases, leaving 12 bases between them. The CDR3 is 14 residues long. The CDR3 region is CASSQVFPREPQHF. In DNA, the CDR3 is TGCGCCAGCAGCCAAGTATTCCCCCGGGAGCCCCAGCATTTT.

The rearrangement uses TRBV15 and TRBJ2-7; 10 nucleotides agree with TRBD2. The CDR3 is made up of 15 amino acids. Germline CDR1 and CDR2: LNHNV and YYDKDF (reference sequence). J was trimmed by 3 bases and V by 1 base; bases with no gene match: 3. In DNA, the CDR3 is TGTGCCACCAGCAGAGGTAGCGGGAGGCTCTACGAGCAGTACTTC. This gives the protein CATSRGSGRLYEQYF.

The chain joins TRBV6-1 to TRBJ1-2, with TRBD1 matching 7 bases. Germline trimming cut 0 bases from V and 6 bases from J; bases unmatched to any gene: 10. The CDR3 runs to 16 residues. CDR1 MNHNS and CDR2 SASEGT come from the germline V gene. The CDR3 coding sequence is TGTGCCAGCAGTGAAGCGCTACAGGGGTTCGGCAATGGCTACACCTTC. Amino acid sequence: CASSEALQGFGNGYTF.